The 27 T cell receptor beta chains given below trace back to one sample, sequenced in a study of OX40 agonist ivuxolimab in advanced cancers. Assay: immunoSEQ multiplex PCR; the TCRdb copy retains only in-frame clones and omits some. The sample shows roughly 51,000 clones, roughly 91% of them seen only once. The sequenced sample was CD4+ or CD8+ T cells sorted from blood, obtained in a trial of the OX40 agonist ivuxolimab. All receptors derive from an adult with an advanced solid tumor such as melanoma, head and neck, liver or kidney cancer.

J is TRBJ2-1 and V is TRBV27; D call uncertain. The CDR3 is 15 residues long. V gave up 8 bases and J gave up 10 bases, with 24 bases separating them. Per the germline V gene, CDR1 is MNHEY and CDR2 is SMNVEV (reference sequence). The CDR3, as DNA: TGTGCCAGCTTGAGGACGGCCCAACTACGAGGAGAGCAGTTCTTC. It specifies CASLRTAQLRGEQFF.

Written as DNA, the CDR3 is TGTGCCAGCAGTTTCCCGGCGGGGGGCGTACCCGGGGAGACCCAGTACTTC. Translated, it gives CASSFPAGGVPGETQYF. The V gene is TRBV28, the J gene TRBJ2-5; 8 bases align to TRBD2. The germline CDR1 and CDR2 sequences are MDHEN and SYDVKM. V dropped 3 bases and J dropped 5; count of bases not matched to a gene: 14. This CDR3 region has 17 residues.

The chain is built from TRBV6-1 and TRBJ1-2, with D hard to call. Deletions cut 1 base from V and 4 bases from J, with 4 bases between. Germline V gene sequence: CDR1 MNHNS, CDR2 SASEGT. CDR3 size: 12 residues. The CDR3 coding sequence is TGTGCCAGCAGTGAAGGTAGCTATGGCTACACCTTC. It is translated as CASSEGSYGYTF.

The chain carries TRBV5-1 and TRBJ2-7; D perhaps matches TRBD2 (5 bases). CDR1 and CDR2 (germline): SGHRS, YFSETQ. Trimming removed 5 bases from V and 5 bases from J, with 20 bases in between. CDR3 length equals 15 residues. CDR3 nucleotide sequence: TGCGCCAGCAGGGAGGTCTGGGGAGTCCTAAACGAGCAGTACTTC. Protein product: CASREVWGVLNEQYF.

V gene TRBV4-2 combines with J gene TRBJ2-1; D not certain. V gave up 0 bases and J gave up 0 bases, with 9 bases separating them. This CDR3 has 16 residues. The V gene's germline CDR1 is LGHNA and CDR2 YNFKEQ. CDR3 loop: CASSQEVTSSYNEQFF. In nucleotides, the CDR3 is TGTGCCAGCAGCCAAGAGGTCACGAGCTCCTACAATGAGCAGTTCTTC.

The rearrangement joins TRBV11-2 to TRBJ2-7; D remains ambiguous. Germline-derived CDR1 and CDR2 are SGHAT and FQNNGV. CDR3 length: 17 amino acids. Trimming removed 1 base at V and 4 bases at J, with 20 bases between. The CDR3: CASSLARPIVPVYEQYF. The CDR3 DNA follows: TGTGCCAGCAGCTTAGCCCGACCGATAGTTCCCGTTTACGAGCAGTACTTC.

This chain connects TRBV27 to TRBJ1-4, with TRBD1 matching over 7 bases. CDR3 length equals 14 residues. Germline V gene data show CDR1 as MNHEY and CDR2 as SMNVEV (reference sequence). J was trimmed by 4 bases and V by 6 bases; bases with no gene match: 5. In nucleotides, the CDR3 is TGTGCCAGCAGGACAGGGAACTTTAATGAAAAACTGTTTTTT. Amino acid sequence: CASRTGNFNEKLFF.

The chain employs TRBV28 and TRBJ1-2, with D unclear. CDR1 is MDHEN and CDR2 is SYDVKM in the germline V gene. The length of the CDR3 is 16 residues. The V and J ends lost 4 bases and 2 bases respectively, with 17 bases between them. In nucleotides, the CDR3 is TGTGCCAGCAGTTCTGACGGATGGATCGGGAACTATGGCTACACCTTC. It encodes CASSSDGWIGNYGYTF.

The chain carries TRBV4-1 and TRBJ1-1; D is unresolved. V was pared by 0 bases and J by 5 bases, with 13 bases between. The CDR3 runs 15 residues. Germline V lookup: CDR1 MGHRA, CDR2 YSYEKL. The CDR3 spells CASSQDFSGWTEAFF. The DNA for the CDR3 is TGCGCCAGCAGCCAAGACTTCAGTGGTTGGACTGAAGCTTTCTTT.

This clone was detected only once. The chain joins TRBV30 to TRBJ2-3; unclear D gene. The CDR3 consists of 10 residues. Trimming cost V 1 base and J 7 bases, with 3 bases left between them. The germline gives CDR1 GTSNPN, CDR2 SVGIG (reference sequence). The CDR3 protein is CAWSANTQYF. Here the CDR3 DNA reads TGTGCCTGGAGTGCTAATACGCAGTATTTT.

This sequence joins TRBV6-1 and TRBJ2-1; D gene ambiguous. V lost 10 bases and J lost 1, with 14 bases in between. There are 14 residues in the CDR3. CDR1 and CDR2 from the germline V gene are MNHNS and SASEGT. CDR3 amino acids: CAIKQDGSYNEQFF. CDR3 nucleotides: TGTGCCATCAAACAAGACGGTTCCTACAATGAGCAGTTCTTC.

V usage is TRBV19 and J usage is TRBJ1-5; a weak D match, TRBD1 (5 bases). Trimming stripped 7 bases from V and 6 bases from J, with 13 bases between. The CDR3 extends over 13 amino acids. Germline V lookup: CDR1 LNHDA, CDR2 SQIVND (reference sequence). The CDR3 is CASNPGQGQPQHF. CDR3 DNA: TGTGCCAGTAATCCAGGGCAGGGTCAGCCCCAGCATTTT.

V is TRBV28 and J is TRBJ2-7; TRBD1 agrees at 8 bases. The V gene's germline CDR1 is MDHEN and CDR2 SYDVKM. The CDR3 consists of 15 residues. The ends lost 3 bases at V and 0 bases at J; junction bases unmatched: 4. The CDR3 DNA sequence: TGTGCCAGCAGTTTGGGGGACAGGCCCTCCTACGAGCAGTACTTC. Translated, it gives CASSLGDRPSYEQYF.

V and J are TRBV18 and TRBJ2-4; D is uncertain. Germline V gene lookup returns CDR1 KGHSH and CDR2 LQKENI. CDR3 length equals 15 residues. The ends were cut back, 3 bases at V and 5 bases at J, with 14 bases in the middle. The CDR3 reads CASSPGPGVQNIQYF. CDR3 bases: TGTGCCAGCTCACCCGGGCCTGGGGTTCAAAACATTCAGTACTTC.

This rearrangement joins TRBV6-1 to TRBJ1-5, with TRBD1 as a possible D gene (5 bases). Germline assignment: CDR1 MNHNS and CDR2 SASEGT. CDR3 length: 14 residues. Trimming took off 10 bases at V and 2 bases at J, with 15 bases between the two ends. The CDR3 nucleotides read TGTGCCACGACTCCTCGGGACGGCAATCAGCCCCAGCATTTT. Its protein product is CATTPRDGNQPQHF.

The chain links TRBV4-1 to TRBJ1-4; D is undetermined. Germline CDR1 MGHRA, CDR2 YSYEKL. The ends were cut back, 0 bases at V and 0 bases at J, with 20 bases in the middle. This CDR3 has 20 residues. CDR3 in amino acids: CASSQDRGSYRAPTNEKLFF. The CDR3 coding sequence is TGCGCCAGCAGCCAAGATAGAGGCAGCTATAGGGCTCCAACTAATGAAAAACTGTTTTTT.

V and J are TRBV6-6 and TRBJ1-2; D ambiguous. The CDR3 runs to 16 residues. Trimming pared 5 bases from V and 3 bases from J, leaving 19 bases between. The germline gives CDR1 MNHNY, CDR2 SVGAGI (reference sequence). The CDR3 reads CASSKVRRTLDYGYTF. The CDR3 DNA reads as TGTGCCAGCAGTAAGGTTCGGAGGACCCTCGACTATGGCTACACCTTC.

This chain uses TRBV10-3 with TRBJ1-1, with TRBD1 matching over 8 bases. V shed 1 base, J shed 5 bases, and the junction held 3 bases outside the gene matches. Germline CDR1 reads ENHRY; CDR2 reads SYGVKD. The CDR3 spans 14 residues. The CDR3 region has the DNA TGTGCCATCAGTGAGTTTCAGGGGGCAACTGAAGCTTTCTTT. This codes for CAISEFQGATEAFF.

The V and J genes are TRBV19 and TRBJ2-7; D is perhaps TRBD1 (6 bases). Germline lookup yields CDR1 LNHDA and CDR2 SQIVND (reference sequence). The V gene lost 4 bases and the J gene lost 6 bases, with 25 bases spanning the gap. The CDR3 has 17 amino acids. The CDR3 loop is CASSKNHRDTFPSEQYF. The CDR3 DNA reads as TGTGCCAGTAGTAAAAATCACCGGGACACATTCCCCTCCGAGCAGTACTTC.

The genes are TRBV18 and TRBJ1-4; D gene unclear. The CDR3 is 13 amino acids. Germline values: CDR1 KGHSH, CDR2 LQKENI. V was clipped by 6 bases and J by 7 bases, with 12 bases between them. The CDR3 bases are TGTGCCAGCTCCTCCGAAAGGCTTGAAAAACTGTTTTTT. This translates into CASSSERLEKLFF.

V usage is TRBV5-1 and J usage is TRBJ1-6; D gene uncertain. V was shortened by 4 bases and J by 2 bases, with 13 bases between the two germline ends. There are 16 residues in the CDR3. CDR1 is SGHRS, CDR2 YFSETQ, per germline. This CDR3 reads CASSTSGLTYNSPLHF. CDR3 nucleotides: TGCGCCAGCAGCACCTCCGGGCTAACCTATAATTCACCCCTCCACTTT.

V is TRBV6-1 and J is TRBJ1-4, with 8 bases identical to TRBD1. Germline CDR1 and CDR2: MNHNS and SASEGT. The CDR3 sequence is 14 residues long. J lost 7 bases, V lost 7 bases, and 8 bases had no gene match. The CDR3 loop reads CASTGQGASEKLFF. In DNA form, the CDR3 reads TGTGCCAGCACTGGTCAGGGGGCAAGTGAAAAACTGTTTTTT.

This clone has only a few counts. The rearrangement joins TRBV2 to TRBJ2-3; D gene unclear. V lost 2 bases and J 3 bases, leaving 0 bases between the germline ends. This CDR3 is 11 amino acids long. The V gene's germline CDR1 is SNHLY and CDR2 FYNNEI. CDR3: CASSETDTQYF. For the CDR3, the DNA is TGTGCCAGCAGTGAAACAGATACGCAGTATTTT.

This chain uses TRBV2 with TRBJ2-7; weak D call: TRBD1 (6 bases). There are 15 residues in the CDR3. V was clipped by 5 bases and J by 0 bases, with 14 bases between them. From germline, CDR1 is SNHLY and CDR2 FYNNEI. For the CDR3, the DNA is TGTGCCAGCAGTTCCAGGGGCGAGAGCTCCTACGAGCAGTACTTC. It translates to CASSSRGESSYEQYF.

This clone was detected once. This chain connects TRBV18 to TRBJ2-1, with D uncertain. In germline, CDR1 is KGHSH, CDR2 LQKENI. There are 15 residues in the CDR3. V was clipped by 5 bases and J by 1 base, with 12 bases between them. CDR3 bases: TGTGCCAGCTCATACCTTCAAATGTCCTACAATGAGCAGTTCTTC. This gives the protein CASSYLQMSYNEQFF.

The V and J genes are TRBV5-1 and TRBJ1-6, with D tentatively TRBD1 (5 bases). There are 15 residues in the CDR3. The V end was cut by 0 bases, the J end by 5 bases, with 9 bases between. Per the germline V gene, CDR1 is SGHRS and CDR2 is YFSETQ. For the CDR3, the DNA is TGCGCCAGCAGCTTGGGCGGGACCGATAATTCACCCCTCCACTTT. It specifies CASSLGGTDNSPLHF.

This chain joins TRBV11-3 and TRBJ2-2, with D unclear. The CDR3 contains 13 residues. Germline V gives CDR1 SGHNT, CDR2 YENEEA. V was trimmed by 0 bases and J by 5 bases, leaving 4 bases between them. The CDR3 coding sequence is TGTGCCAGCAGCTTAGAGGGTACCGGGGAGCTGTTTTTT. This encodes CASSLEGTGELFF.